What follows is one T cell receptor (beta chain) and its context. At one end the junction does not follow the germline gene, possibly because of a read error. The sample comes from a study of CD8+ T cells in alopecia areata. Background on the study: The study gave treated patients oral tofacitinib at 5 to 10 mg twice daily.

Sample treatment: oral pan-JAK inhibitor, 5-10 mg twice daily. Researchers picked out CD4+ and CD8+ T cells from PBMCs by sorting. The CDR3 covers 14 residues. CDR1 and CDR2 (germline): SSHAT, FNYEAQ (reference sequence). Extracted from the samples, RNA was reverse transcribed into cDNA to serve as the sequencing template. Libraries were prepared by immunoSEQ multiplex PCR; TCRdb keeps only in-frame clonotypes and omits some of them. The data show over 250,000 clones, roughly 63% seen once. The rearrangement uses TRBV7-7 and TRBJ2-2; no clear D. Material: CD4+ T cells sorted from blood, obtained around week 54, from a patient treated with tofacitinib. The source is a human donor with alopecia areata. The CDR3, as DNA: TGTGCTAGCAGCTTAGAACCGAACACCGGGGAGCTGTTTTTT. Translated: CASSLEPNTGELFF.